The 16 T cell receptor beta chains below come from one sample, sequenced in a study of blood T cell repertoires in COVID-19. Sequencing was performed with immunoSEQ multiplex PCR; in TCRdb, only in-frame clones are kept and a portion is missing. The data show some 51,000 clones, with around 90% seen just once and about 10% held by the top ten. The sequenced material came from peripheral blood. The receptors here all came from a middle-aged man with active COVID-19.

The chain carries TRBV27 and TRBJ2-5; 7 bases are a match to TRBD1. In germline, CDR1 is MNHEY, CDR2 SMNVEV (reference sequence). The trim removed 5 bases at V and 5 bases at J, leaving 8 bases unmatched. The CDR3 contains 14 residues. CDR3 coding DNA: TGTGCCAGCAGTATCTGGACAGGTGGGGAGACCCAGTACTTC. This codes for CASSIWTGGETQYF.

Turning to this clone: At one end the junction does not follow the germline gene, possibly because of a read error. V usage is TRBV24-1 and J usage is TRBJ2-5, with TRBD2 identical over 10 bases. The CDR3 has 16 residues. Germline V gene data show CDR1 as KGHDR and CDR2 as SFDVKD. This chain's CDR3 is CATSDPTQGTLAGEDF. The CDR3 coding sequence is TGTGCCACCAGTGATCCAACACAGGGGACTCTAGCGGGAGAAGACTTC.

This clone was observed a single time. V gene TRBV6-1 combines with J gene TRBJ1-2; possible D gene TRBD1, 5 bases. Germline CDR1 MNHNS, CDR2 SASEGT. This CDR3 region has 14 residues. V was trimmed by 1 base and J by 1 base, leaving 7 bases between them. CDR3 sequence reads: CASSEGGGNYGYTF. The CDR3 DNA reads as TGTGCCAGCAGTGAAGGGGGGGGTAACTATGGCTACACCTTC.

The gene calls are TRBV5-1 and TRBJ1-4; D possibly corresponds to TRBD1 (5 bases). This CDR3 is 15 amino acids long. Germline V gene lookup returns CDR1 SGHRS and CDR2 YFSETQ. V lost 3 bases to trimming and J lost 6 bases, with 15 bases between them. The DNA of the CDR3 is TGCGCCAGCAGCTCAACAAGTACGGGGGATGAAAAACTGTTTTTT. Translating gives CASSSTSTGDEKLFF.

The CDR3 bases are TGTGCCAGCAGTTACGGTTCGGGAGGCACAGATACGCAGTATTTT. Its protein product is CASSYGSGGTDTQYF. V is TRBV6-6 and J is TRBJ2-3, with TRBD2 as a possible D gene (6 bases). Trimming took off 2 bases at V and 1 base at J, with 10 bases between the two ends. The length of the CDR3 is 15 residues. Germline CDR1 and CDR2: MNHNY and SVGAGI (reference sequence).

This clone occurred once. The rearrangement joins TRBV6-5 to TRBJ2-2; 7 positions match TRBD2. This CDR3 is 15 amino acids long. The trim removed 8 bases at V and 4 bases at J, leaving 10 bases unmatched. Germline CDR1 is MNHEY and CDR2 is SVGAGI. This chain's CDR3 is CASAARRGSTGELFF. The CDR3 DNA reads TGTGCCAGCGCCGCCCGGCGGGGGAGCACCGGGGAGCTGTTTTTT.

This chain connects TRBV20-1 to TRBJ2-7; D may be TRBD2 (5 bases). The CDR3 runs 11 residues. The V gene's germline CDR1 is DFQATT and CDR2 SNEGSKA (reference sequence). V gave up 4 bases and J gave up 3 bases, with 7 bases separating them. CDR3 nucleotides: TGCAGTGCTATCCGGGGCTACGAGCAGTACTTC. Translating it yields CSAIRGYEQYF.

The chain uses TRBV7-2 and TRBJ1-6; 7 nucleotides agree with TRBD1. V trimming: 5 bases; J trimming: 11 bases; junction bases outside the gene matches: 9. CDR3 length: 14 residues. The germline V gene has CDR1 SGHTA and CDR2 FQGNSA. The CDR3 spells CASSPQTGSTPLHF. The CDR3 DNA sequence: TGTGCCAGCAGCCCTCAGACAGGGAGTACACCCCTCCACTTT.

The chain combines TRBV19 with TRBJ2-7, with 10 positions matching TRBD1. The CDR3 loop spans 14 amino acids. Per germline, CDR1 LNHDA and CDR2 SQIVND (reference sequence). Unmatched junction bases numbered 10, after V lost 7 bases and J lost 7 bases. The CDR3 protein is CASKRQGASGEQYF. The CDR3 nucleotides are TGTGCCAGTAAAAGACAGGGGGCGTCGGGAGAGCAGTACTTC.

The chain uses TRBV6-2 or TRBV6-3 and TRBJ2-7, with 8 nucleotides matching TRBD1. The CDR3 covers 14 residues. Germline CDR1 is MNHEY and CDR2 is SVGEGT. The J segment lost 2 bases and the V segment lost 5 bases, leaving 5 bases of the junction unmatched. CDR3 in amino acids: CASSRGTGPYEQYF. CDR3 nucleotide sequence: TGTGCCAGCAGTCGCGGGACAGGACCCTACGAGCAGTACTTC.

V and J are TRBV5-1 and TRBJ2-7; TRBD1 matches 11 bases. With V trimmed by 3 bases and J by 2 bases, 4 bases remained unmatched. There are 15 residues in the CDR3. CDR1 and CDR2 from the germline V gene are SGHRS and YFSETQ. CDR3 in amino acids: CASSSRTGGPYEQYF. The CDR3 region has the DNA TGCGCCAGCAGCTCCAGGACAGGGGGCCCCTACGAGCAGTACTTC.

The gene calls are TRBV5-1 and TRBJ2-7; the match to TRBD2 covers 7 bases. The ends lost 2 bases at V and 0 bases at J; junction bases unmatched: 5. Germline V gene data show CDR1 as SGHRS and CDR2 as YFSETQ. The CDR3 sequence is 15 residues long. The CDR3 region is CASSLELAASYEQYF. DNA of the CDR3: TGCGCCAGCAGCTTAGAGCTAGCGGCCTCCTACGAGCAGTACTTC.

The chain couples TRBV18 to TRBJ1-3, with a tentative D call TRBD1 (6 bases). The V end was cut by 5 bases, the J end by 4 bases, with 12 bases between. Germline assignment: CDR1 KGHSH and CDR2 LQKENI. This CDR3 is 14 amino acids long. CDR3 amino acids: CASSTTGSGNTIYF. CDR3 nucleotides: TGTGCCAGCTCAACTACAGGGTCCGGAAACACCATATATTTT.

The CDR3 DNA reads as TGTGCCAGCAGTAGTGCAGGGGATGGTCAGCCCCAGCATTTT. This gives the protein CASSSAGDGQPQHF. The chain combines TRBV25-1 with TRBJ1-5; TRBD1 might be the D (6 bases). This CDR3 has 14 amino acids. Germline lookup yields CDR1 MGHDK and CDR2 SYGVNS. With 5 bases removed from V and 6 bases from J, the gap between germline ends came to 14 bases.

This clone showed up just a few times. The chain couples TRBV2 to TRBJ1-5, with TRBD1 matching over 8 bases. J was trimmed by 7 bases and V by 6 bases; bases with no gene match: 8. The CDR3 is 14 residues long. Germline V gene lookup returns CDR1 SNHLY and CDR2 FYNNEI. As DNA, the CDR3 is TGTGCCAGCAGGGGTACAGGGGGGTGGCAGCCCCAGCATTTT. Encoded protein: CASRGTGGWQPQHF.

This chain connects TRBV7-9 to TRBJ2-5, with D tentatively TRBD1 (6 bases). This CDR3 contains 14 residues. Germline loops: CDR1 SEHNR, CDR2 FQNEAQ (reference sequence). V lost 5 bases and J 0 bases, leaving 10 bases between the germline ends. The CDR3 protein is CASSTYRDQETQYF. CDR3 bases: TGTGCCAGCAGCACTTACAGGGACCAAGAGACCCAGTACTTC.